This TCR beta chain was found in a study of control samples from healthy donors and cancer patients. The table came from immunoSEQ multiplex PCR; TCRdb's copy has only in-frame clones and leaves some out. The table shows about 83,000 clones, with 75% to 95% occurring only once. The specimen sequenced was blood. The receptor's source is a man aged 45-65 years in good health.

CDR3 bases: TGTGCCAGCAGTGACGGGGGAAGCTCTGGAAACACCATATATTTT. It yields the protein CASSDGGSSGNTIYF. The chain has TRBV6-1 and TRBJ1-3; possible D gene TRBD1, 5 bases. This CDR3 is 15 amino acids long. Germline loops: CDR1 MNHNS, CDR2 SASEGT. Trimming took 3 bases from V and 0 from J, leaving 9 bases between them.